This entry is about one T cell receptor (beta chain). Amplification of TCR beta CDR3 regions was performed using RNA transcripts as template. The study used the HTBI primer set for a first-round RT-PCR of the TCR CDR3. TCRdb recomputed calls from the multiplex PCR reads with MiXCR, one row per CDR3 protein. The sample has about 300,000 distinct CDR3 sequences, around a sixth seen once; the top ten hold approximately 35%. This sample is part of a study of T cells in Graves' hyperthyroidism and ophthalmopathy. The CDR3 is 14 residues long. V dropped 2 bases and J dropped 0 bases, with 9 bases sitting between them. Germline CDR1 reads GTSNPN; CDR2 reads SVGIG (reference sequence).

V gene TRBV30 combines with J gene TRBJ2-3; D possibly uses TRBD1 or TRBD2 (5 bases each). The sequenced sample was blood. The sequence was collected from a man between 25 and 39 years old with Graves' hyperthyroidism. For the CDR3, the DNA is TGTGCCTGGAGTACGGGGCTTAGCACAGATACGCAGTATTTT. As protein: CAWSTGLSTDTQYF.